Given below is one TCR beta chain in context. In the PCR, 60 Vbeta and 13 Jbeta primers were used. The table came from immunoSEQ multiplex PCR; TCRdb's copy has only in-frame clones and leaves some out. The table includes some 270,000 clones, 80% detected once. This specimen belongs to a study of cytomegalovirus exposure and HLA in healthy donors. Trimming took 2 bases from V and 5 from J, leaving 13 bases between them. CDR3 length: 14 amino acids. The germline V gene has CDR1 MGHDK and CDR2 SYGVNS. This rearrangement joins TRBV25-1 to TRBJ2-7; D is perhaps TRBD2 (5 bases). The TCR sequence derives from a girl aged 2 to 10 in good health and CMV-seronegative. The sequenced sample was PBMCs. The CDR3 sequence is CASSEPRLRDEQYF. The CDR3 nucleotides read TGTGCCAGCAGTGAACCCCGTTTGAGGGACGAGCAGTACTTC.